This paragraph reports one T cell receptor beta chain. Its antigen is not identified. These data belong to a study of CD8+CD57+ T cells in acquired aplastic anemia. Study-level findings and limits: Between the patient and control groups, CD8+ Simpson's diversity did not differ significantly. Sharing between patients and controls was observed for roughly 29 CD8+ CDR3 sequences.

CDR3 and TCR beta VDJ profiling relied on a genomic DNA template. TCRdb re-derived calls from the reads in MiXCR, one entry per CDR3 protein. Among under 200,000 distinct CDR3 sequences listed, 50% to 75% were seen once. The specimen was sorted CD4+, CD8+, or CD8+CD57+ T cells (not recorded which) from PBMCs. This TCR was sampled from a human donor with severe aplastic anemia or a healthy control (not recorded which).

This chain's CDR3 is CASSIGPGGTSPLHF. CDR3 in DNA: TGCGCCAGCAGTATAGGACCGGGGGGCACTTCACCCCTCCACTTT. The gene calls are TRBV10-2 and TRBJ1-6, with D possibly being TRBD1 (6 bases). Trimming removed 5 bases at V and 9 bases at J, with 17 bases between. This CDR3 contains 15 residues. Looked up from germline, CDR1 is WSHSY and CDR2 is SAAADI.